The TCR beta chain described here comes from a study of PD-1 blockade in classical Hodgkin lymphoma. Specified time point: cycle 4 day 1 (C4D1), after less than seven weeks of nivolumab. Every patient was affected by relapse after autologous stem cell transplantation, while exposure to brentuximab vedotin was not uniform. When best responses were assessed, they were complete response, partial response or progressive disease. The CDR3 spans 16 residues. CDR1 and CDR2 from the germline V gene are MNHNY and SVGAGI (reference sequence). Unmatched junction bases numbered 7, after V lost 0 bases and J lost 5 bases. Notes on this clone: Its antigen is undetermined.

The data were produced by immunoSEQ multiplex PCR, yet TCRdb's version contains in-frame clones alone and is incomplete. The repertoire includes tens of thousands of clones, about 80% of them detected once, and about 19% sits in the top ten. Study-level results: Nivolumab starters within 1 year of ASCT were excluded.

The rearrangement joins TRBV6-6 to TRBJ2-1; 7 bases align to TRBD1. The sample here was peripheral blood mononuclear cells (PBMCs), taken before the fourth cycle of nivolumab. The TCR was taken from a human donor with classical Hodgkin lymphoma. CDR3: CASSYSTRQGNNEQFF. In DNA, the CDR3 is TGTGCCAGCAGTTACTCGACCAGACAGGGAAACAATGAGCAGTTCTTC.